Listed here are 7 T cell receptor beta chains from one sample, sequenced in a study of early T cells in non-severe SARS-CoV-2 infection. TCRdb re-analysed the 5' RACE reads in MiXCR, keeping a single row per CDR3 protein. The repertoire holds more than 70,000 distinct CDR3 sequences, with about 11% as singletons. The specimen was whole blood, collected at baseline. The source is an adult who was a healthcare worker with PCR-confirmed SARS-CoV-2 infection or an uninfected control (not recorded which).

The V call is TRBV14, the J call TRBJ1-6; D is ambiguous. Germline V lookup: CDR1 SGHDN, CDR2 FVKESK. The CDR3 runs 12 residues. Trimming took off 1 base at V and 9 bases at J, with 4 bases between the two ends. CDR3 sequence reads: CASSQAISPLHF. CDR3 coding DNA: TGTGCCAGCAGCCAAGCGATTTCACCCCTCCACTTT.

The sample holds many counts of this clonotype. This chain connects TRBV19 to TRBJ2-7; 7 nucleotides line up with TRBD1. The CDR3 spans 13 residues. Germline CDR1 LNHDA, CDR2 SQIVND (reference sequence). Trimming removed 5 bases from V and 4 bases from J; junction bases left unmatched: 5. CDR3 region: CASSRQGGYEQYF. CDR3 sequence (DNA): TGTGCCAGTAGTCGACAGGGCGGGTACGAGCAGTACTTC. Complete variable domain (other parts from reference TRBV19 and TRBJ2-7): DGGITQSPKYLFRKEGQNVTLSCEQNLNHDAMYWYRQDPGQGLRLIYYSQIVNDFQKGDIAEGYSVSREKKESFPLTVTSAQKNPTAFYLCASSRQGGYEQYFGPGTRLTVT.

Here the CDR3 DNA reads TGCAGTGCCAGAAGGGGGGCGCGGATCACTGAAGCTTTCTTT. Protein product: CSARRGARITEAFF. This chain uses TRBV20-1 with TRBJ1-1; D might be TRBD1 (6 bases). This CDR3 contains 14 residues. V lost 6 bases and J lost 4, with 18 bases in between. Germline CDR1 DFQATT, CDR2 SNEGSKA (reference sequence).

This clonotype appeared many times. The V call is TRBV24-1, the J call TRBJ2-2, with a possible D match to TRBD1 (5 bases). Germline lookup yields CDR1 KGHDR and CDR2 SFDVKD. The CDR3 extends over 13 amino acids. The V end was cut by 4 bases, the J end by 4 bases, with 6 bases between. The CDR3 is CATSDRATGELFF. DNA of the CDR3: TGTGCCACCAGTGACAGGGCCACCGGGGAGCTGTTTTTT.

This chain links TRBV7-2 with TRBJ2-6; D may be TRBD1 (6 bases). The length of the CDR3 is 21 residues. Germline V gene lookup returns CDR1 SGHTA and CDR2 FQGNSA. The V end was cut by 2 bases, the J end by 0 bases, with 23 bases between. The CDR3 coding sequence is TGTGCCAGCAGCTTAACCCTCAGGGACATTCAAACATCCTCTGGGGCCAACGTCCTGACTTTC. Translating it yields CASSLTLRDIQTSSGANVLTF.

This clonotype was observed a handful of times. The chain links TRBV5-1 to TRBJ2-1; D is unclear. The CDR3 length is 16 residues. Per the germline V gene, CDR1 is SGHRS and CDR2 is YFSETQ. Deletions cut 0 bases from V and 0 bases from J, with 10 bases between. CDR3 in amino acids: CASSLVVADSYNEQFF. The DNA of the CDR3 is TGCGCCAGCAGCTTGGTTGTGGCTGACTCCTACAATGAGCAGTTCTTC.

This clonotype was counted between two and nine times. The chain couples TRBV20-1 to TRBJ2-7, with TRBD1 identical over 10 bases. Germline V gene lookup returns CDR1 DFQATT and CDR2 SNEGSKA (reference sequence). J lost 2 bases, V lost 2 bases, and 6 bases had no gene match. The CDR3 length is 15 residues. The CDR3 DNA reads TGCAGTGCTAGACCCCCGGGACAGGGGACCTACGAGCAGTACTTC. As protein: CSARPPGQGTYEQYF.